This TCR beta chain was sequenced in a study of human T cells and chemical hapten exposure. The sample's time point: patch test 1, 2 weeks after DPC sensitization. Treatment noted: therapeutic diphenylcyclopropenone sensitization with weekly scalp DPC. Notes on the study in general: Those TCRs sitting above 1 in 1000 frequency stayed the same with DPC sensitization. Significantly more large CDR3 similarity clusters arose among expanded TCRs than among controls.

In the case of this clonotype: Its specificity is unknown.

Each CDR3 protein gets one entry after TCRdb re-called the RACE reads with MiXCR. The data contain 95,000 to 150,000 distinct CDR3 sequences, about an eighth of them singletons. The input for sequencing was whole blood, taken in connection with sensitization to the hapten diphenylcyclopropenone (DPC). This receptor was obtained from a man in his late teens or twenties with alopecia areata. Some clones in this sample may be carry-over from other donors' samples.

The CDR3 nucleotides read TGTGCCAGCAGCTTAGCCGGACAGGCGCCCTACGAGCAGTACTTC. Protein sequence: CASSLAGQAPYEQYF. The chain uses TRBV7-2 and TRBJ2-7; 7 bases line up with TRBD1. This CDR3 has 15 residues. Germline V gene data show CDR1 as SGHTA and CDR2 as FQGNSA. Losses at the gene ends were 0 bases for V and 2 bases for J; bases not matched to a gene: 4. The variable domain in full, completed from reference TRBV7-2 and TRBJ2-7, reads GAGVSQSPSNKVTEKGKDVELRCDPISGHTALYWYRQSLGQGLEFLIYFQGNSAPDKSGLPSDRFSAERTGGSVSTLTIQRTQQEDSAVYLCASSLAGQAPYEQYFGPGTRLTVT.